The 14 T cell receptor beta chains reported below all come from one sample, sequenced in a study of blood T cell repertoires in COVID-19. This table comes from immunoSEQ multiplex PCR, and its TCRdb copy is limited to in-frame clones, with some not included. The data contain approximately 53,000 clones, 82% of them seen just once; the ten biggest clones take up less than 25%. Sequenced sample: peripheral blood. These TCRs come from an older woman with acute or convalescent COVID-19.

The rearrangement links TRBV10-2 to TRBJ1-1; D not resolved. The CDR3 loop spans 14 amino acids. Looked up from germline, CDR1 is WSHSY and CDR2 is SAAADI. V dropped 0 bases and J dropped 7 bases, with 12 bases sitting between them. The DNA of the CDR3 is TGCGCCAGCAGTGAGTCGCTCGGACTATATGAAGCTTTCTTT. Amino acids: CASSESLGLYEAFF.

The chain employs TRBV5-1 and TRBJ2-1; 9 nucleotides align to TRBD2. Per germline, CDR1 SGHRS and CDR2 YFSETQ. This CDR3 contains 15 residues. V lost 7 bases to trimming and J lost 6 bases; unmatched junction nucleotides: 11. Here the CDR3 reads CASRLGAGGPNEQFF. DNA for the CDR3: TGCGCCAGCCGCCTGGGAGCGGGGGGCCCCAATGAGCAGTTCTTC.

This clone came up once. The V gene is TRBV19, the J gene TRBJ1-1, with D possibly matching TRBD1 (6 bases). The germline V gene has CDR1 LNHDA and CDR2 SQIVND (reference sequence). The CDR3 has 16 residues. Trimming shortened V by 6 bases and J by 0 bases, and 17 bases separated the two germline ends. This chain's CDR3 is CASRALTGFMNTEAFF. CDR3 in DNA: TGTGCCAGTAGGGCTCTGACAGGATTCATGAACACTGAAGCTTTCTTT.

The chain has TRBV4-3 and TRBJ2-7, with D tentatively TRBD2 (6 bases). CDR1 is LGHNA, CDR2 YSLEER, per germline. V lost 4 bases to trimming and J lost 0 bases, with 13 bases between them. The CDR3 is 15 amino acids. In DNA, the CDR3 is TGCGCCAGCAGCCCCTCGACCGGGAGCTCCTACGAGCAGTACTTC. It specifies CASSPSTGSSYEQYF.

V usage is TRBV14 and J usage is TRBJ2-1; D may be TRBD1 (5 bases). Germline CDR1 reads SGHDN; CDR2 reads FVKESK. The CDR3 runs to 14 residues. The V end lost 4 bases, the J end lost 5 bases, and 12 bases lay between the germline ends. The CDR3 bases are TGTGCCAGCAGCCGAAGTGGCAGGGACAATGAGCAGTTCTTC. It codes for CASSRSGRDNEQFF.

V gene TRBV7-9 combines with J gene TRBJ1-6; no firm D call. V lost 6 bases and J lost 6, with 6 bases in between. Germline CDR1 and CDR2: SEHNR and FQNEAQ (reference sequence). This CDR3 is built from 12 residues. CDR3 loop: CASREGNSPLHF. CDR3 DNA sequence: TGTGCCAGCAGGGAGGGTAATTCACCCCTCCACTTT.

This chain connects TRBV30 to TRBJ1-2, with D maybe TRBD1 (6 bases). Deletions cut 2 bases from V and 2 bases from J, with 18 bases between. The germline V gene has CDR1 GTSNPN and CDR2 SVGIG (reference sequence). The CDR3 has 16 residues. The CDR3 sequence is CAWSTLPTGYNYGYTF. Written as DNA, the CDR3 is TGTGCCTGGAGTACCCTTCCGACAGGATACAACTATGGCTACACCTTC.

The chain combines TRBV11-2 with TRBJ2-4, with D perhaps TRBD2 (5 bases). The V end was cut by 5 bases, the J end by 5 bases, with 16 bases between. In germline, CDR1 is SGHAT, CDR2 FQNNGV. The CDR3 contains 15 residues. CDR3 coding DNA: TGTGCCAGCAGCATAACCTACGGGAACCAAAACATTCAGTACTTC. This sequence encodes CASSITYGNQNIQYF.

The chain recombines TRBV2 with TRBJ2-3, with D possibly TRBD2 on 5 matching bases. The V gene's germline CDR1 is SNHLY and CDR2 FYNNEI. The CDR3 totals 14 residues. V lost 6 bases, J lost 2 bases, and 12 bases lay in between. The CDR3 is CASSLLVPTDTQYF. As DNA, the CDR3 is TGTGCCAGCAGCTTACTAGTCCCCACAGATACGCAGTATTTT.

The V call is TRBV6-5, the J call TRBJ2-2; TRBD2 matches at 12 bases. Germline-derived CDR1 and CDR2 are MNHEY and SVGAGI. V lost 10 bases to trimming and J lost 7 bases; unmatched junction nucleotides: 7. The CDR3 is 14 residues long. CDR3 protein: CANRLAGAGGELFF. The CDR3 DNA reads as TGTGCCAACCGACTAGCGGGGGCAGGCGGGGAGCTGTTTTTT.

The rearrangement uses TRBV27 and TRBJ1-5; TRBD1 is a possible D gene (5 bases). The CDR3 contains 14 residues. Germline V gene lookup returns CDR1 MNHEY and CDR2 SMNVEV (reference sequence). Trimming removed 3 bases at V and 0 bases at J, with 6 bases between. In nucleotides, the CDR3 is TGTGCCAGCAGTTTGGGGCTTAGCAATCAGCCCCAGCATTTT. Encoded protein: CASSLGLSNQPQHF.

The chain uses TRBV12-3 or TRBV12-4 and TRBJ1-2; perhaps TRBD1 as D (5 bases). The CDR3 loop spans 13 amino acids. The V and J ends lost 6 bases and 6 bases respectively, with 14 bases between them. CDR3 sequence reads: CASSPPGGDGYTF. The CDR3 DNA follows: TGTGCCAGCAGCCCTCCGGGGGGGGATGGCTACACCTTC.

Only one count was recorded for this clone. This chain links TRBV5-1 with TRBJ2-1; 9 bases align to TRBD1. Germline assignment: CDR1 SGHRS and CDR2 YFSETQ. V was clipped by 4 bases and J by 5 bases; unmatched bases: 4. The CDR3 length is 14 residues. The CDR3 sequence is CASSRDRANNEQFF. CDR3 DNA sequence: TGCGCCAGCAGCCGGGACAGGGCTAACAATGAGCAGTTCTTC.

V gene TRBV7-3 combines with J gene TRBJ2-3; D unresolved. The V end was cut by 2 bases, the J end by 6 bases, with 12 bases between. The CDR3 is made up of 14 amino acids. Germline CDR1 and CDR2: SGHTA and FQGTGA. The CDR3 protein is CASSLSGAPDTQYF. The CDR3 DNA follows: TGTGCCAGCAGCTTATCGGGTGCTCCGGATACGCAGTATTTT.